The clone carrying this T cell receptor beta chain was recorded at least ten times. A single record per CDR3 protein comes from TCRdb applying MiXCR to the 5' RACE reads. Here the sample spans approximately 560,000 distinct CDR3 sequences, roughly 17% being singletons. The source of the sample is a study of T-cell memory formation after mild COVID-19. CDR3 length equals 14 residues. Germline V gene sequence: CDR1 LGHDT, CDR2 YNNKEL (reference sequence). After removal of 4 bases from V and 6 bases from J, the junction contained 2 bases not matched to a gene. This clonotype was obtained from an adult woman who had mild COVID-19 (a few samples of this study predate the infection). Cell type and time point are not known. Sequenced material: PBMCs or a T cell subset sorted from them (not recorded which). The chain recombines TRBV3-1 with TRBJ2-1, with TRBD2 identical over 11 bases. The CDR3 loop reads CASSPLAGGNEQFF. Written as DNA, the CDR3 is TGTGCCAGCAGCCCGCTAGCGGGAGGCAATGAGCAGTTCTTC.